A single sample gave rise to the 28 T cell receptor beta chains below, sequenced in a study of T-cell reconstitution after alpha-beta-depleted transplantation in children. Unique molecular identifiers were used in preparing the TCRbeta library. TCRdb itself ran the PCR reads through MiXCR, one entry per CDR3 protein. Of 250,000 to 350,000 distinct CDR3 sequences listed, roughly 9.5% were seen once; the top ten hold around 10%. Source: PBMCs from the stem cell graft donor, taken from the stem cell graft. The source is a human donor who donated a stem cell graft to a child with SCID.

This clonotype has only a few counts. The chain combines TRBV7-6 with TRBJ2-5, with 7 bases fitting TRBD1. V lost 6 bases and J lost 5; bases outside the gene matches: 6. The CDR3 has 13 amino acids. Germline V gives CDR1 SGHVS, CDR2 FNYEAQ. This chain's CDR3 is CASSPGGSETQYF. The CDR3 DNA follows: TGTGCCAGCAGTCCAGGGGGTTCGGAGACCCAGTACTTC.

The chain uses TRBV12-3 or TRBV12-4 and TRBJ1-1; no definite D call. Trimming shortened V by 3 bases and J by 3 bases, and 2 bases separated the two germline ends. The CDR3 loop spans 11 amino acids. The CDR3 region has the DNA TGTGCCAGCAGTTTGTACACTGAAGCTTTCTTT. Protein: CASSLYTEAFF.

The genes are TRBV20-1 and TRBJ1-2; D unclear. CDR1 and CDR2 from the germline V gene are DFQATT and SNEGSKA (reference sequence). Trimming cost V 1 base and J 4 bases, with 16 bases left between them. The CDR3 loop spans 15 amino acids. CDR3 protein: CSARVAVGGSYGYTF. As DNA, the CDR3 is TGCAGTGCTAGAGTCGCAGTGGGAGGAAGCTATGGCTACACCTTC.

There are a few counts of this clonotype. The chain has TRBV11-2 and TRBJ2-7; 10 bases match TRBD1. Germline assignment: CDR1 SGHAT and CDR2 FQNNGV. This CDR3 contains 14 residues. V was clipped by 5 bases and J by 3 bases; unmatched bases: 4. Written as DNA, the CDR3 is TGTGCCAGCAGCGCCGGACAGGGGGACTACGAGCAGTACTTC. Its protein product is CASSAGQGDYEQYF.

This clonotype showed up many times. The CDR3, as DNA: TGTGCCAGCAGCCATGGGACGCCCGGGGAGCTGTTTTTT. Protein product: CASSHGTPGELFF. This chain uses TRBV3-1 with TRBJ2-2; the D gene could be TRBD1 or TRBD2 (5 bases each). CDR1 and CDR2 from the germline V gene are LGHDT and YNNKEL (reference sequence). This CDR3 contains 13 residues. The germline V and J ends were trimmed by 3 bases and 6 bases, with 8 bases remaining between them.

This clonotype is termed medium-sized. V is TRBV5-1 and J is TRBJ1-1, with TRBD1 matching 7 bases. This CDR3 contains 16 residues. V lost 4 bases, J lost 1 base, and 10 bases stayed unmatched. Germline lookup yields CDR1 SGHRS and CDR2 YFSETQ. CDR3 sequence reads: CASSQGQERPNTEAFF. Written as DNA, the CDR3 is TGCGCCAGCAGCCAAGGACAGGAAAGGCCGAACACTGAAGCTTTCTTT.

The chain combines TRBV29-1 with TRBJ2-2; D not certain. V was cut by 2 bases and J by 1 base, with 8 bases left in between. In germline, CDR1 is SQVTM, CDR2 ANQGSEA. The CDR3 has 14 residues. As DNA, the CDR3 is TGCAGCGTTGAAAGAGGACGGAACACCGGGGAGCTGTTTTTT. Amino acid sequence: CSVERGRNTGELFF.

In this sample, this clonotype turned up many times. This rearrangement joins TRBV9 to TRBJ1-2; maybe TRBD1 (6 bases). The V end was cut by 2 bases, the J end by 5 bases, with 19 bases between. The CDR3 runs 16 residues. CDR1 SGDLS and CDR2 YYNGEE come from the germline V gene. The CDR3 bases are TGTGCCAGCAGCGTCCCAGCAGGGGCAGGGGATTATGGCTACACCTTC. It translates to CASSVPAGAGDYGYTF.

This clonotype came up many times. This chain joins TRBV5-6 and TRBJ1-5; D possibly corresponds to TRBD1 (5 bases). Germline V gives CDR1 SGHDT, CDR2 YYEEEE. This CDR3 region has 14 residues. V lost 2 bases and J 1 base, leaving 7 bases between the germline ends. CDR3 nucleotide sequence: TGTGCCAGCAGCTTCGCAGGGAGCAATCAGCCCCAGCATTTT. Its protein product is CASSFAGSNQPQHF.

This chain uses TRBV20-1 with TRBJ2-7, with D unclear. The CDR3 has 13 residues. Between the trimmed V and J ends, which lost 3 bases and 3 bases, there was a span of 12 bases. Germline lookup yields CDR1 DFQATT and CDR2 SNEGSKA (reference sequence). CDR3 coding DNA: TGCAGTGCTAGCCCTCGGAGCCGCTACGAGCAGTACTTC. Translation: CSASPRSRYEQYF.

The chain is built from TRBV7-9 and TRBJ1-3; TRBD1 matches 8 bases. Germline V lookup: CDR1 SEHNR, CDR2 FQNEAQ (reference sequence). The V segment lost 5 bases and the J segment 4 bases; nucleotides outside the gene matches: 7. This CDR3 spans 15 amino acids. The CDR3: CASSLAGGAGNTIYF. The CDR3 DNA reads as TGTGCCAGCAGCCTCGCAGGGGGCGCCGGAAACACCATATATTTT. The whole variable domain, filled in from reference TRBV7-9 and TRBJ1-3, reads DTGVSQNPRHKITKRGQNVTFRCDPISEHNRLYWYRQTLGQGPEFLTYFQNEAQLEKSRLLSDRFSAERPKGSFSTLEIQRTEQGDSAMYLCASSLAGGAGNTIYFGEGSWLTVV.

This clonotype has just a few counts. This chain connects TRBV5-1 to TRBJ2-5, with no clear D. This CDR3 region has 12 residues. Trimming pared 6 bases from V and 7 bases from J, leaving 13 bases between. Germline V gene lookup returns CDR1 SGHRS and CDR2 YFSETQ. CDR3 coding DNA: TGCGCCAGCAATTCGAATAGACGGACCCAGTACTTC. It is translated as CASNSNRRTQYF.

The chain carries TRBV12-3 or TRBV12-4 and TRBJ2-7; 10 bases align to TRBD1. CDR3 length: 15 amino acids. V gave up 6 bases and J gave up 4 bases; unmatched junction bases: 9. CDR3 region: CASSPGQGMEYEQYF. CDR3 nucleotides: TGTGCCAGCAGCCCGGGACAGGGGATGGAGTACGAGCAGTACTTC.

Many counts were recorded for this clonotype. CDR3 sequence (DNA): TGTGCCAGCAGTTACTCTTTCTCGGGACAGGGGACTCATGAGCAGTTCTTC. Protein sequence: CASSYSFSGQGTHEQFF. J is TRBJ2-1 and V is TRBV6-5, with TRBD1 identical over 10 bases. J gave up 8 bases and V 0 bases, and 10 bases lay outside the gene matches. The germline V gene encodes CDR1 MNHEY and CDR2 SVGAGI. CDR3 length: 17 amino acids.

This clonotype was detected only a few times. The rearrangement links TRBV5-1 to TRBJ2-7; possibly TRBD1 for D (5 bases). This CDR3 is built from 15 residues. Trimming cost V 0 bases and J 2 bases, with 12 bases left between them. CDR1 SGHRS and CDR2 YFSETQ come from the germline V gene. CDR3 coding DNA: TGCGCCAGCAGCTTGGACGGCAGGGCCACCTACGAGCAGTACTTC. Its translation: CASSLDGRATYEQYF.

This clonotype was counted only a few times. The chain carries TRBV4-1 and TRBJ2-5, with D uncertain. Trimming cost V 1 base and J 2 bases, with 14 bases left between them. The CDR3 consists of 16 residues. Germline CDR1 reads MGHRA; CDR2 reads YSYEKL. Written as DNA, the CDR3 is TGCGCCAGCAGCCAAGTTAACTTAGTAGCACAAGAGACCCAGTACTTC. This codes for CASSQVNLVAQETQYF.

This clonotype appeared once. The V gene is TRBV7-9, the J gene TRBJ2-3; 8 bases align to TRBD2. The germline CDR1 and CDR2 sequences are SEHNR and FQNEAQ (reference sequence). The trim removed 3 bases at V and 1 base at J, leaving 6 bases unmatched. This CDR3 has 16 amino acids. The CDR3 loop reads CASSFTPGGGTDTQYF. CDR3 coding DNA: TGTGCCAGCAGCTTCACCCCCGGGGGGGGCACAGATACGCAGTATTTT.

This clonotype was observed a single time. One junction end disagrees with the germline gene, perhaps due to a read error. V and J are TRBV7-7 and TRBJ2-1, with D possibly TRBD2 on 5 matching bases. This CDR3 is built from 14 residues. Germline loops: CDR1 SSHAT, CDR2 FNYEAQ (reference sequence). CDR3 protein: CASSLVSSSNKQFF. The CDR3 DNA reads as TGTGCCAGCAGCTTAGTGTCTAGCTCCAATAAGCAGTTCTTC.

The V call is TRBV7-8, the J call TRBJ1-6, with a tentative D call TRBD1 (5 bases). Trimming removed 3 bases at V and 0 bases at J, with 15 bases between. The CDR3 is made up of 18 amino acids. The germline CDR1 and CDR2 sequences are SGHVS and FQNEAQ. This chain's CDR3 is CASSFARDRSSYNSPLHF. CDR3 bases: TGTGCCAGCAGCTTCGCGCGGGACCGGAGCTCCTATAATTCACCCCTCCACTTT.

The V and J genes are TRBV7-9 and TRBJ2-1; maybe TRBD2 (6 bases). V lost 5 bases to trimming and J lost 4 bases, with 15 bases between them. The CDR3 is made up of 15 amino acids. Germline lookup yields CDR1 SEHNR and CDR2 FQNEAQ (reference sequence). The CDR3: CASSQTSLWYNEQFF. Written as DNA, the CDR3 is TGTGCCAGCAGCCAAACTAGCTTATGGTACAATGAGCAGTTCTTC.

This sequence joins TRBV29-1 and TRBJ1-1; TRBD1 is a possible D gene (5 bases). The length of the CDR3 is 12 residues. Per germline, CDR1 SQVTM and CDR2 ANQGSEA. V lost 6 bases and J 2 bases, leaving 10 bases between the germline ends. DNA of the CDR3: TGCAGCGTCGAGGGGACCAACACTGAAGCTTTCTTT. Protein sequence: CSVEGTNTEAFF.

This clonotype was detected only a few times. This rearrangement joins TRBV11-2 to TRBJ2-5; D call uncertain. This CDR3 has 16 amino acids. V lost 4 bases and J lost 0, with 15 bases in between. The V gene's germline CDR1 is SGHAT and CDR2 FQNNGV. The CDR3 DNA is TGTGCCAGCAGCTCAGCTCCCGGTATAAACCAAGAGACCCAGTACTTC. Translated: CASSSAPGINQETQYF.

The chain links TRBV10-2 to TRBJ1-1; D remains ambiguous. Between the trimmed V and J ends, which lost 0 bases and 0 bases, there was a span of 8 bases. This CDR3 contains 15 residues. CDR1 WSHSY and CDR2 SAAADI come from the germline V gene. CDR3 DNA sequence: TGCGCCAGCAGTGAGTCTCGAGGGATGAACACTGAAGCTTTCTTT. Its protein product is CASSESRGMNTEAFF.

This clonotype occurred a few times. V gene TRBV20-1 combines with J gene TRBJ2-2, with unresolved D. Germline-derived CDR1 and CDR2 are DFQATT and SNEGSKA (reference sequence). This CDR3 has 14 amino acids. V was cut by 3 bases and J by 0 bases, with 8 bases left in between. The CDR3: CSARQNANTGELFF. The CDR3 coding sequence is TGCAGTGCTAGGCAGAACGCGAACACCGGGGAGCTGTTTTTT.

This clonotype was seen at least ten times. The genes are TRBV12-3 or TRBV12-4 and TRBJ2-1; 7 positions agree with TRBD1. CDR3 length: 15 residues. J was trimmed by 4 bases and V by 0 bases; bases with no gene match: 3. CDR3 sequence (DNA): TGTGCCAGCAGTTTAGCAGGGGGCAAGTACAATGAGCAGTTCTTC. The encoded protein is CASSLAGGKYNEQFF.

As for this clonotype: The junction departs from germline at one end; a sequencing error may be responsible. The chain joins TRBV5-1 to TRBJ2-2, with D perhaps TRBD1 (6 bases). Germline V CDR1 and CDR2: SGHRS, YFSETQ. The CDR3 sequence is 14 residues long. CDR3 in amino acids: CSSSWHRESGELFF. The CDR3 region has the DNA TGCTCCAGCAGCTGGCACAGGGAAAGCGGGGAGCTGTTTTTT.

The chain is built from TRBV18 and TRBJ2-6; no firm D call. The germline gives CDR1 KGHSH, CDR2 LQKENI. The CDR3 contains 15 residues. The V gene lost 4 bases and the J gene lost 0 bases, with 7 bases spanning the gap. The CDR3 here is CASSLSDSGANVLTF. CDR3 nucleotides: TGTGCCAGCTCACTGTCCGACTCTGGGGCCAACGTCCTGACTTTC.

The genes are TRBV5-1 and TRBJ1-1, with D possibly being TRBD1 (5 bases). The CDR3 length is 15 residues. V lost 4 bases and J lost 0, with 13 bases in between. Germline CDR1 is SGHRS and CDR2 is YFSETQ. CDR3 region: CASSRDGTMNTEAFF. The CDR3 nucleotides are TGCGCCAGCAGCCGGGACGGAACTATGAACACTGAAGCTTTCTTT.